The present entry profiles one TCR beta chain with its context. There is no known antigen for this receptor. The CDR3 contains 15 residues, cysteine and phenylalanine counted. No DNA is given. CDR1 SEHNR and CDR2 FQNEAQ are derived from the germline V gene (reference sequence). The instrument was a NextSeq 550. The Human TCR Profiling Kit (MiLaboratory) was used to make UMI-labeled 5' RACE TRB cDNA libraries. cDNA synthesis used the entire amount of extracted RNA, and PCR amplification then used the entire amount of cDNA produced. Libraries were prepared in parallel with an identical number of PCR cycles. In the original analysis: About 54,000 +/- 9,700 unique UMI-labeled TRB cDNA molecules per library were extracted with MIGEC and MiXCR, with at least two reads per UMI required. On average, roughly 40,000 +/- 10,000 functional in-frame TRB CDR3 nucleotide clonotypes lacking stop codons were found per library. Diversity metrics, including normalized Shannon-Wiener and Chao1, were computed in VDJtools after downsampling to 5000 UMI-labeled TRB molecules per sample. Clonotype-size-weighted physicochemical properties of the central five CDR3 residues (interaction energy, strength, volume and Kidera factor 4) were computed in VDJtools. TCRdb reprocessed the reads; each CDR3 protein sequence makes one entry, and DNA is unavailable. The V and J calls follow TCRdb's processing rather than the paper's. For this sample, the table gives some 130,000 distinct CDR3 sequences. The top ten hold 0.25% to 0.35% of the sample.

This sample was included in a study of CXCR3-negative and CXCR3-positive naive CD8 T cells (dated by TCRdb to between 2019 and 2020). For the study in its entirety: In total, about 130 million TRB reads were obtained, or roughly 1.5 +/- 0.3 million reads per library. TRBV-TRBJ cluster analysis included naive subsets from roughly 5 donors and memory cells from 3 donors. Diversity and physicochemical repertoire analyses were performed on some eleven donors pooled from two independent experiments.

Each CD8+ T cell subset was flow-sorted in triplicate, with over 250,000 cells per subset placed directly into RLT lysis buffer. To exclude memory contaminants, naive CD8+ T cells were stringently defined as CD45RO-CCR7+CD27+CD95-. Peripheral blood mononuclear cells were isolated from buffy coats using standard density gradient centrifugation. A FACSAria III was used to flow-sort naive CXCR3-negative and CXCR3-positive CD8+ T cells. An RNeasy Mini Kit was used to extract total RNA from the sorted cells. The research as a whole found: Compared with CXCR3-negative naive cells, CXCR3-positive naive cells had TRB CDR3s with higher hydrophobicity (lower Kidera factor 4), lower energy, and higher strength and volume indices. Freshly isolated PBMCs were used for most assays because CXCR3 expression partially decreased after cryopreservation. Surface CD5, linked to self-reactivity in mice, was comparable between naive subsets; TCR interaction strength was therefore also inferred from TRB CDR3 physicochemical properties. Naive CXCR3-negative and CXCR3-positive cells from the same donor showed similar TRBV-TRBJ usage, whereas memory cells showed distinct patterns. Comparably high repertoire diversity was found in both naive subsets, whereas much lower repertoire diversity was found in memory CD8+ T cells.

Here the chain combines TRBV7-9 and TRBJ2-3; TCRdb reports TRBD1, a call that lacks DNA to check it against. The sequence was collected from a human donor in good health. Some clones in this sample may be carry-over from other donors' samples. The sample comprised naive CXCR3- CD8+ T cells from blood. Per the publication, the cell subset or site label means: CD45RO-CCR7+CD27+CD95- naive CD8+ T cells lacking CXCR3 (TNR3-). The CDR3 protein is CASSQLPRGADTQYF.